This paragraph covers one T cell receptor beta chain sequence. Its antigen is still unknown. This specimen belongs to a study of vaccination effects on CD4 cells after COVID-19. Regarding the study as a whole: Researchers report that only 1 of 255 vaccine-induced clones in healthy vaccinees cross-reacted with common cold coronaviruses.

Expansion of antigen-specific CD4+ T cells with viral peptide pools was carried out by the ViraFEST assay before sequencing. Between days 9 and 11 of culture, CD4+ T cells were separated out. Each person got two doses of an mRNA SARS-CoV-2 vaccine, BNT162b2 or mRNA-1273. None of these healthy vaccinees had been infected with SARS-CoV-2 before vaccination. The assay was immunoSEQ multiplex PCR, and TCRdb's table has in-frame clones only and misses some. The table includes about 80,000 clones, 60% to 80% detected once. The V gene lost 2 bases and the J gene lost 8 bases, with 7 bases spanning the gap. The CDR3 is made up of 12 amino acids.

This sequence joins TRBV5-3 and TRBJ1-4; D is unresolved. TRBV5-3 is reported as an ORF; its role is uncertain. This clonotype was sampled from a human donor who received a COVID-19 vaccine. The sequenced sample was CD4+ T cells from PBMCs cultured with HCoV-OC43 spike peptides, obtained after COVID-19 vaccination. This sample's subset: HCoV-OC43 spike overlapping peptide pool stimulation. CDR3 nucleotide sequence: TGTGCCAGAAGCTTTTCAGTCGAAAAACTGTTTTTT. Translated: CARSFSVEKLFF.